This TCR beta chain was recorded in a study of cytomegalovirus exposure and HLA in healthy donors (dated by TCRdb to 2016 to 2017). Study-wide context: An earlier analysis of approximately 640 of the donors reported 250 to 350 Gb of sequence data and about 100 million unique TCR beta sequences from roughly 180 million T cells. Approximately 330 gigabases of sequencing data and roughly 80 million unique TCR sequences made up an early release that covered several hundred HLA-typed donors. Of the 398 genotyped donors, approximately 83% fell in the genetic ancestry cluster associated with self-reported Caucasian donors. The study aimed to test whether cataloging public T cell receptors could reveal signatures of past pathogen exposure. Using immunosequencing, the study profiled T cell repertoires from around 670 subjects and related those repertoires to cytomegalovirus serostatus. Besides the first cohort of some 670 subjects, a separate validation cohort made up of roughly 120 different subjects was used. To predict cytomegalovirus infection status, the study brought together high-throughput TCR immunosequencing, statistical association of individual TCRs with disease status, and machine learning. To study patterns of TCR occurrence, a later analysis re-analyzed previously published TCR beta repertoires from 500 to 850 donors and added high-resolution HLA genotyping. The later analysis used no new phenotypic data to find candidate immune exposures, relying instead on TCR beta sequences and their occurrence across donors. To decide whether each TCR beta V gene segment behaved as functional or pseudogenic, an earlier analysis of some 540 of the donors relied on high-throughput TCR beta sequencing. Donor age, sex, ethnicity and CMV serostatus were compiled alongside the repertoire data. In a later genetic analysis, genome-wide SNP genotypes for 398 of the 666 donors were used, and that subset was treated as a discovery cohort. All discovery cohort repertoires had been generated using a single sequencing platform. Class I and class II HLA loci were covered by the typing at four-digit resolution. Typing coverage differed by locus: A, B, C, DRB1 and DQB1 were typed in roughly 629-630 donors, DQA1 in about 500, DPA1 in approximately 600, and DPB1 in 472. Several DR-DQ haplotypes were handled as single units for association and clustering because linkage in the cohort was strong. On average, about 200,000 unique TCR beta nucleotide sequences were sequenced per donor among some 430 genotyped donors of the cohort, with roughly 18% of those sequences being non-productive.

General findings and caveats noted by the study authors: V-gene and J-gene trimming of TCR beta chains was associated with a missense DCLRE1C variant in a later genetic analysis, and the association was replicated in an independent cohort. A further reported finding was that TCR beta sequences accurately predicted the HLA-A and HLA-B alleles for most subjects in the first cohort. A later analysis found that HLA-associated TCR beta chains were more clonally expanded and had lower generation probabilities than equally common non-associated chains. A cluster of highly shared sequence variants was judged likely to represent a technical artifact of the sequencing pipeline. Linkage disequilibrium might explain the correlated functional status among segregating V segments, but an unknown experimental factor could not be excluded. Most TCR sequences were seen in very few donors, while some public TCRs were found in many individuals. The study gave a list of 150 to 200 TCR beta chains associated with cytomegalovirus. The earlier analysis of nearly 600 of the donors excluded about 16 rarely observed V segments, including chromosome 9 orphons, because counts were too low. In vitro tests confirmed that a few of the cytomegalovirus-associated TCR beta chains recognize cytomegalovirus antigens. Compared with the approximately 670-donor mean, donors in an Asian-associated ancestry cluster had fewer N-insertions in productive TCRs, according to a later genetic analysis. A later analysis found that TCR association rates varied across HLA loci, with DRB1 alleles showing the most associated TCRs and HLA-C alleles the fewest. The cohort was sequenced for TCR beta chains only, and without alpha or paired-chain data the features that could be detected were limited. In a later analysis, about 17,000 TCR beta sequences were associated with specific HLA alleles at a false discovery rate of 0.05. Roughly uniform sequencing depth across donors was assumed in presence/absence analyses, although this assumption may not hold. When HLA alleles, especially DR and DQ, strongly co-occurred, attributing TCR associations to individual alleles was difficult. The classifier was reported to diagnose cytomegalovirus status with high specificity and sensitivity in both the original cohort and the validation cohort. The 87-base-pair reads could not distinguish some IMGT-functional V segments, including TRBV6-2 and TRBV6-3, so those segments were excluded. Most CMV-associated TCR beta chains appeared to be HLA-restricted in a later analysis, and the HLA associations seemed to be driven largely by CMV exposure. Because HLA typing was unavailable for some donors at each locus, only the typed subset was used in association tests. The authors suggested that the approach could potentially be extended to other disease states and immunological phenotypes. In an earlier analysis of around 600 of the donors, most TCR beta V segments appeared in productive rearrangements about 87% or about 30% of the time, broadly matching IMGT annotations. The only immune exposure information available for the cohort was CMV serostatus. Several of the top co-occurrence clusters appeared to be linked to parvovirus B19, influenza, CMV and Epstein-Barr virus, according to a later analysis.

Measured from the cysteine to the phenylalanine, the CDR3 is 15 residues long. Here the CDR3 DNA is all that survives: 45 bases in frame from base 1. Between the V and J ends, shortened by 5 bases and 0 bases respectively, the junction contains 12 bases. The germline V gene sets CDR1 to MNHEY and CDR2 to SVGAGI. In total, over 600 healthy bone marrow donors made up the cohort. At the time of sampling, all cohort members were nominally healthy, though unrecorded immune exposures were likely present. The donor was CMV seropositive and belonged to the group of some 290 seropositive cohort members. Every donor gave a peripheral blood sample, and the peripheral blood mononuclear cells from that sample were used for TCR beta sequencing. The Qiagen DNeasy Blood Extraction Kit was used to extract genomic DNA from the blood cell samples. Libraries were prepared through the immunoSEQ multiplex PCR assay. The multiplex PCR relied on a mix of 60 forward primers for TCR Vbeta segments and 13 reverse primers for TCR Jbeta segments. The CDR3 region of rearranged TCR beta genes was amplified from genomic DNA by a multiplex PCR assay. The amplified TCR beta libraries were sequenced on the Illumina HiSeq System as 87-base-pair reads. In the original analysis: A later analysis counted around 72 million unique TCR beta chains across the 640 or so repertoires, and 9 million to 14 million of these chains were shared by at least two donors. Raw reads were error-corrected and collapsed into unique sequences by a nearest-neighbor algorithm in which closely related sequences were merged to remove PCR and sequencing errors. To assign V, D and J gene segments, CDR3 sequences were aligned to IMGT reference sequences. For a sequence to be retained, a match of at least six nucleotides was required to both a V gene segment and a J gene segment. A rearrangement was called productive if the CDR3 had no stop codons and remained in frame with V and J, and every other rearrangement was called non-productive. CDR3 was defined by IMGT convention, running from the second conserved V-encoded cysteine to the conserved J-encoded phenylalanine. Sequences without an unambiguous match to a single V gene segment were excluded from the earlier analysis of several hundred of the donors. An earlier analysis of 587 of the donors classified V segments as functional when productive rearrangements were above 56.7% and as segregating when the standard deviation between donors was above 5%. A statistical classification framework was built for diagnosing cytomegalovirus status from the catalog of TCR beta chain sequences. V and J gene assignment, in a later analysis, came from comparing TCR nucleotide sequences with IMGT/GENE-DB human TR gene sequences. Using the TCRdist pipeline, a later analysis assigned CDR3 sequences along with most-parsimonious VDJ recombination scenarios. In a later analysis, each TCR beta chain was defined by its CDR3 amino acid sequence together with its V-gene family, and reads lacking a unique V-gene family were excluded. As a way to deal with suspected cross-contamination and a sequencing artifact, a later analysis dropped hundreds of nucleotide sequences that were highly shared and had low generation probability. A later analysis calculated a clonal expansion index for each public chain from normalized within-repertoire ranks of inferred template counts. In a later analysis, generation probabilities were computed using a VDJ recombination model fitted to out-of-frame rearrangements, and the results were checked against IGoR. A later analysis scored TCR-TCR, TCR-HLA and TCR-CMV co-occurrence with hypergeometric tests, applying a repertoire-size bias correction to TCR pairs. False discovery rates were estimated in a later analysis by permuting HLA or CMV assignments 20 times. A later analysis grouped co-occurring TCRs with DBSCAN, adding TCRdist sequence similarity when clustering within HLA-allele-positive subsets. Repertoires with fewer than 30,000 or more than 120,000 public chains, plus five repertoires with anomalous nucleotide sharing, were excluded from co-occurrence clustering. TCRdb's version of the immuneACCESS table is confined to in-frame rearrangements and falls short of the full clone set. An unresolved V gene accounts for under half of the shortfall where checked; the remainder is of unknown origin. That table furnishes V, J and clone size, whereas the DNA furnished D and trimming. The sample table lists approximately 150,000 clones, 75% to 85% of them with a count of one. The ten biggest clones cover about 1.5% of the sample.

Concerning this clone: The clone's antigen remains unknown. There are no base qualities to consult, and no much larger clone falls within one base.

The receptor's source is a woman aged 30 to 39 in good health and CMV-seropositive. The sample taken for sequencing was PBMCs. This chain joins TRBV6-5 to TRBJ2-3; D gene: possibly TRBD1, on 5 matching bases. DNA sequence: TGTGCCAGCAGTCCCAGGGTGGGGAGCACAGATACGCAGTATTTT. It is translated as CASSPRVGSTDTQYF.